This TCR beta chain was observed in a study of blood T cell repertoires in COVID-19. For the study at large: Sites in the United States, Italy and Spain provided acute and convalescent COVID-19 samples.

V was pared by 0 bases and J by 6 bases, with 2 bases of the junction left unmatched. The CDR3 length is 13 residues. The germline V gene has CDR1 SGHRS and CDR2 YFSETQ. TCRdb's table, derived via immunoSEQ multiplex PCR, lists solely in-frame clones and lacks some. The data show roughly 70,000 clones, less than 95% seen once. The origin of this receptor is a woman aged 60-75 years with active COVID-19. Material for sequencing was peripheral blood. V usage is TRBV5-1 and J usage is TRBJ1-2; TRBD1 matches at 7 bases. As DNA, the CDR3 is TGCGCCAGCAGCTTGGTAAGGGGGCATGGCTACACCTTC. It specifies CASSLVRGHGYTF. The whole variable domain, filled in from reference TRBV5-1 and TRBJ1-2, reads KAGVTQTPRYLIKTRGQQVTLSCSPISGHRSVSWYQQTPGQGLQFLFEYFSETQRNKGNFPGRFSGRQFSNSRSEMNVSTLELGDSALYLCASSLVRGHGYTFGSGTRLTVV.